This TCR beta chain was recorded in a study of early T cells in non-severe SARS-CoV-2 infection. Study at large: Chains from this unsorted whole-blood bulk RNA could not be paired.

The CDR3 has 14 amino acids. The trim removed 3 bases at V and 1 base at J, leaving 3 bases unmatched. CDR1 SGDLS and CDR2 YYNGEE come from the germline V gene. This clonotype was observed a few times. The antigen remains undetermined. Study-level findings and limits: Anti-spike CD8 responses were favored by VDJdb matching, which missed private and CD4 specificities.

Individual cDNA molecules each received unique molecular identifiers attached to them. Via MiXCR, TCRdb re-called the 5' RACE reads, giving one row per CDR3 protein. The sample records nearly 55,000 distinct CDR3 sequences, roughly 7.8% being singletons. Sequences were derived from whole blood, sampled at baseline. This TCR came from an adult who was a healthcare worker with PCR-confirmed SARS-CoV-2 infection or an uninfected control (not recorded which). The rearrangement uses TRBV9 and TRBJ2-5, with 7 bases identical to TRBD1. The CDR3: CASSAGTVQETQYF. As DNA, the CDR3 is TGTGCCAGCAGCGCCGGGACAGTCCAAGAGACCCAGTACTTC.